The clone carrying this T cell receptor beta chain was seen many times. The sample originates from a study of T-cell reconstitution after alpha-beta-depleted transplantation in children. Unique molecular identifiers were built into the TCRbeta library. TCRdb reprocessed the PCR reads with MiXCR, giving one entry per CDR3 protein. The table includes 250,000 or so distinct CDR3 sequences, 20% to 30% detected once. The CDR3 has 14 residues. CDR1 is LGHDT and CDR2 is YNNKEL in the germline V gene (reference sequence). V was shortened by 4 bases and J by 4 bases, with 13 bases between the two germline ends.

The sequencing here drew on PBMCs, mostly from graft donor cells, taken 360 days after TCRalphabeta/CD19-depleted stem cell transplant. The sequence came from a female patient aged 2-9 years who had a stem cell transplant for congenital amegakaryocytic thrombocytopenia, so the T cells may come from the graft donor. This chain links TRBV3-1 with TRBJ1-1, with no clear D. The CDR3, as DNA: TGTGCCAGCAGCCCCGGGTGGGTGGCCACTGAAGCTTTCTTT. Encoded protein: CASSPGWVATEAFF.